The 11 T cell receptor beta chains presented below share a single source sample, sequenced in a study of blood T cells in healthy people across ages (dated by TCRdb to between 2014 and 2017). Library preparation employed 5' RACE. The instrument was an Illumina HiSeq 2500. A second PCR of roughly 7 to 11 cycles was run with a J-beta primer mix and a sample-barcoded 5' primer. TCRdb's own reprocessing of the public reads used fastp at Q25 and MiXCR and kept productive beta chains. All rows with the same CDR3 protein become a single entry with the most common DNA and genes. The sample includes hundreds of thousands of distinct CDR3 sequences, with 40% to 50% observed a single time. Of the sample, approximately 19% is held by the ten largest clones. Input material: blood. These TCRs come from a man in his sixties in good health.

This chain joins TRBV20-1 and TRBJ2-3, with TRBD2 matching over 10 bases. The length of the CDR3 is 16 residues. Germline V gene sequence: CDR1 DFQATT, CDR2 SNEGSKA (reference sequence). V shed 6 bases, J shed 2 bases, and the junction held 11 bases outside the gene matches. The CDR3 DNA reads as TGCAGTGCACCGGATTCAGCGGGGGGGTACACAGATACGCAGTATTTT. This translates into CSAPDSAGGYTDTQYF.

There are a few counts of this clonotype. The rearrangement joins TRBV6-6 to TRBJ1-2; D call uncertain. CDR1 and CDR2 (germline): MNHNY, SVGAGI (reference sequence). The V gene lost 4 bases and the J gene lost 8 bases, with 17 bases spanning the gap. CDR3 size: 14 residues. The CDR3 DNA is TGTGCCAGCAGTTCGACCCTGACCGACCGGGGCTACACCTTC. This gives the protein CASSSTLTDRGYTF.

This sequence joins TRBV3-1 and TRBJ2-7; the match to TRBD2 covers 8 bases. Germline V CDR1 and CDR2: LGHDT, YNNKEL (reference sequence). CDR3 length: 14 amino acids. V trimming: 1 base; J trimming: 3 bases; junction bases outside the gene matches: 2. CDR3 region: CASSQVAGIYEQYF. Written as DNA, the CDR3 is TGTGCCAGCAGCCAAGTAGCGGGGATCTACGAGCAGTACTTC.

The J gene is TRBJ2-1, the V gene TRBV12-3 or TRBV12-4; no clear D. The CDR3 has 11 residues. The V end was cut by 4 bases, the J end by 15 bases, with 13 bases between. The CDR3 DNA reads TGTGCCAGCAGTTCGGGTTCCGGTCGGTTCTTC. Amino acids: CASSSGSGRFF.

This clonotype was recorded a few times. The rearrangement joins TRBV4-1 to TRBJ1-5; 9 positions match TRBD1. CDR1 is MGHRA, CDR2 YSYEKL, per germline. The CDR3 extends over 16 amino acids. The ends lost 2 bases at V and 5 bases at J; junction bases unmatched: 7. The CDR3 coding sequence is TGCGCCAGCAGCCAACCGGACAGGGGTCTGGATCAGCCCCAGCATTTT. It encodes CASSQPDRGLDQPQHF.

V gene TRBV20-1 combines with J gene TRBJ1-6; possible D gene TRBD1, 6 bases. Deletions cut 5 bases from V and 10 bases from J, with 15 bases between. The CDR3 is 13 residues long. Germline values: CDR1 DFQATT, CDR2 SNEGSKA (reference sequence). The CDR3 loop reads CSARTGIASPLHF. Written as DNA, the CDR3 is TGCAGTGCTCGTACAGGGATTGCCTCACCCCTCCACTTT.

The genes are TRBV7-2 and TRBJ2-4; 8 nucleotides line up with TRBD1. V was pared by 0 bases and J by 1 base, with 5 bases of the junction left unmatched. The CDR3 sequence is 17 residues long. Germline V gene sequence: CDR1 SGHTA, CDR2 FQGNSA. The CDR3 here is CASSLAAGGMAKNIQYF. The CDR3 bases are TGTGCCAGCAGCTTAGCGGCAGGGGGCATGGCCAAAAACATTCAGTACTTC.

This clonotype was found a few times. The V and J genes are TRBV6-2 or TRBV6-3 and TRBJ2-1; 10 positions match TRBD2. CDR3 length: 15 residues. CDR1 and CDR2 (germline): MNHEY, SVGEGT. Trimming at V came to 7 bases and at J to 2 bases, leaving 5 bases not matched to a gene. This chain's CDR3 is CASNQLAGTYNEQFF. DNA for the CDR3: TGTGCCAGCAACCAACTAGCGGGAACCTACAATGAGCAGTTCTTC.

The chain combines TRBV27 with TRBJ2-4; TRBD2 agrees at 9 bases. The J call may not be correct, given that the DNA end is closer to TRBJ2-7. The germline CDR1 and CDR2 sequences are MNHEY and SMNVEV (reference sequence). This CDR3 is 14 amino acids long. Here the CDR3 reads CASSLAGGMYEQYF. In DNA, the CDR3 is TGTGCCAGCAGTTTAGCGGGGGGGATGTACGAGCAGTACTTC.

The chain links TRBV7-9 to TRBJ2-1; weak D call: TRBD2 (5 bases). From germline, CDR1 is SEHNR and CDR2 FQNEAQ (reference sequence). V lost 7 bases and J 8 bases, leaving 24 bases between the germline ends. CDR3 size: 16 residues. CDR3 residues: CASTSPRGTGIDEQFF. The CDR3 DNA follows: TGTGCCAGCACCTCCCCCCGGGGTACGGGAATCGATGAGCAGTTCTTC.

The chain uses TRBV4-3 and TRBJ2-1, with D uncertain. From germline, CDR1 is LGHNA and CDR2 YSLEER. The CDR3 spans 16 residues. Trimming shortened V by 1 base and J by 2 bases, and 12 bases separated the two germline ends. CDR3 in DNA: TGCGCCAGCAGCCAAGGTCCACAGAATACCTACAATGAGCAGTTCTTC. Its protein is CASSQGPQNTYNEQFF.